Reported below is one T cell receptor beta chain. What it recognizes is unknown. The entry originates in a study of T cell responses to AZD1222 COVID-19 vaccine. Trimming took 5 bases from V and 1 from J; bases not matched to a gene: 3. Germline V gene sequence: CDR1 SGHAT, CDR2 FQDESV (reference sequence). The CDR3 totals 15 residues. General study results and limits: The donor group comprised mostly white British people and more females; the analysis possibly underestimated clonal diversity. Repertoires were obtained only post-peak T cell response. Nearly half of spike-specific TCRs reportedly go after variant regions that carry no mutations.

Generated by immunoSEQ multiplex PCR, the TCRdb table keeps only in-frame clones and is missing some. The sample includes about 100,000 clones, 75% to 90% of them seen just once. This rearrangement joins TRBV11-1 to TRBJ1-1, with TRBD1 matching over 11 bases. This TCR was recovered from an adult who received the AZD1222 COVID-19 vaccine. The sequencing used peripheral blood, collected 28 days after the second AZD1222 dose. CDR3 protein: CASSMDRGPNTEAFF. Written as DNA, the CDR3 is TGTGCCAGCAGCATGGACAGGGGGCCGAACACTGAAGCTTTCTTT.